The clone carrying this T cell receptor beta chain was detected ten times or more. The sample originates from a study of lung T cells in sarcoidosis with Löfgren's syndrome. TCRdb fed the reads into MiXCR, producing one record per CDR3 protein. The repertoire has 55,000 to 80,000 distinct CDR3 sequences, about 20% of them found once; the top ten carry over 2%. Per the germline V gene, CDR1 is MNHEY and CDR2 is SMNVEV (reference sequence). Trimming took 4 bases from V and 4 from J, leaving 10 bases between them. This CDR3 comprises 13 residues. The sample taken for sequencing was CD4+ T cells from PBMCs. The chain joins TRBV27 to TRBJ2-5; D gene uncertain. This receptor was obtained from a human donor with sarcoidosis (Löfgren's syndrome or another form), or a control subject (not recorded which). The CDR3 DNA reads as TGTGCCAGCAGTTCCCGGTCGGTAGAGACCCAGTACTTC. It yields the protein CASSSRSVETQYF.